This T cell receptor beta chain was retrieved from a study of cytomegalovirus exposure and HLA in healthy donors. The CDR3 runs to 17 residues. The V gene's germline CDR1 is MGHRA and CDR2 YSYEKL. Germline trimming cut 7 bases from V and 0 bases from J; bases unmatched to any gene: 6. Only a few counts were recorded for this clone. The primer mix had 60 Vbeta and 13 Jbeta primers. Clones were read by immunoSEQ multiplex PCR, and TCRdb kept only the in-frame ones, dropping some. The table has roughly 200,000 clones, about four fifths seen once. The chain uses TRBV4-1 and TRBJ2-1; 13 positions match TRBD2. The TCR originated in a woman aged 50 to 60 in good health and CMV-seronegative. Material: PBMCs. As DNA, the CDR3 is TGCGCCAGCACGGGACTAGCGGGATCGAGCTCCTACAATGAGCAGTTCTTC. It is translated as CASTGLAGSSSYNEQFF.